The clone carrying this TCR beta chain occurred many times. Its matching antigen is unknown. The CDR3 contains 16 residues. The germline CDR1 and CDR2 sequences are MNHEY and SMNVEV (reference sequence). V lost 2 bases to trimming and J lost 4 bases, with 14 bases between them. This record comes from a study of early T cells in non-severe SARS-CoV-2 infection. Across the study: Sequencing used unsorted whole-blood bulk RNA, so chains lack pairing.

Study-wide findings and caveats: Anti-spike CD8 responses were favored in VDJdb matching, and private and CD4 specificities were missed.

cDNA molecules, individually, were tagged with unique molecular identifiers. MiXCR was run by TCRdb on the 5' RACE reads, yielding one entry per CDR3 protein. This table holds around 70,000 distinct CDR3 sequences, roughly 10% found once. The rearrangement joins TRBV27 to TRBJ2-2; either TRBD1 or TRBD2 may supply D (7 bases each). Sequenced input: whole blood. This sequence originates from an adult who was a healthcare worker with PCR-confirmed SARS-CoV-2 infection or an uninfected control (not recorded which). This CDR3 reads CASSLRGPGGTGELFF. CDR3 DNA sequence: TGTGCCAGCAGTTTAAGGGGGCCGGGGGGCACCGGGGAGCTGTTTTTT.